This paragraph covers one TCR beta chain sequence. This sample is drawn from a study of blood T cell repertoires in COVID-19. Overall study context: Spain, Italy and the United States supplied samples that represented acute and convalescent COVID-19.

V lost 6 bases and J 5 bases, leaving 14 bases between the germline ends. This CDR3 has 14 amino acids. CDR1 and CDR2 from the germline V gene are MNHEY and SMNVEV (reference sequence). As handled by the study authors: Estimation of nucleated cell counts was performed using reference gene primer amplification. Measured with immunoSEQ multiplex PCR; TCRdb has only the in-frame clones, and not every one. That table furnishes V, J and clone size, whereas the DNA furnished D and trimming. The sample shows about 15,000 clones, approximately 90% of them seen only once. J is TRBJ1-5 and V is TRBV27; possibly TRBD1 for D (6 bases). This clonotype was sampled from a human donor in a cohort sampled during active COVID-19. Sequencing input: peripheral blood. The CDR3 region has the DNA TGTGCCAGCAGGGGGGGGCCAACTTATCAGCCCCAGCATTTT. It translates to CASRGGPTYQPQHF.